The sequence of this TCR beta chain was determined in a study of cytomegalovirus exposure and HLA in healthy donors. Study in general: A subsequent analysis reported that the roughly 120 validation repertoires were produced on the same platform that had also been used for the roughly 700 first-cohort repertoires. Study-level results: Most TCRs appeared rarely, but some public TCRs recurred in many donors. Reports showed the classifier diagnosing cytomegalovirus status with high specificity and sensitivity.

Sequenced by immunoSEQ multiplex PCR; TCRdb stores in-frame clones only, minus some. The sample records about 69,000 clones, about 95% being singletons. V was pared by 0 bases and J by 5 bases, with 16 bases between. Germline CDR1 MNHEY, CDR2 SMNVEV (reference sequence). The CDR3 loop spans 17 amino acids. The donors were members of the validation cohort comprising some 130 subjects, separate from the approximately 630-subject first cohort. Remarks on this clone: No antigen is known for it.

The sequencing sample was made of PBMCs. The TCR sequence derives from a woman under 30 in good health and CMV-seronegative. The genes are TRBV27 and TRBJ2-2, with TRBD1 as a possible D gene (6 bases). The CDR3 coding sequence is TGTGCCAGCAGTTTATCGGAAAGGGGGAGAGGTACCGGGGAGCTGTTTTTT. Amino acids: CASSLSERGRGTGELFF.